Below are 26 T cell receptor beta chains sequenced from a single sample in a study of cytotoxic CD8 clonotypes in ibrutinib-treated CLL. Sequencing used immunoSEQ multiplex PCR; TCRdb keeps in-frame clones, though not all of them. In the table there are just over 200,000 clones, 75% to 85% of which are singletons. The starting material was PBMCs, obtained after 12 months of ibrutinib treatment. The receptor source for this set is a human donor with chronic lymphocytic leukemia.

This clone was detected only once. V usage is TRBV27 and J usage is TRBJ1-2; 9 nucleotides line up with TRBD1. V gave up 0 bases and J gave up 7 bases; unmatched junction bases: 9. Germline loops: CDR1 MNHEY, CDR2 SMNVEV (reference sequence). This CDR3 contains 16 residues. For the CDR3, the DNA is TGTGCCAGCAGTTTATCGGGACAGGGCTCCACGGGTGGCTACACCTTC. This encodes CASSLSGQGSTGGYTF.

V usage is TRBV2 and J usage is TRBJ1-5; D may be TRBD1 (5 bases). Trimming removed 3 bases from V and 7 bases from J, with 10 bases in between. Germline V gene lookup returns CDR1 SNHLY and CDR2 FYNNEI. The CDR3 spans 13 residues. The CDR3 sequence: CASSDFAGQPQHF. The CDR3 bases are TGTGCCAGCAGTGATTTTGCAGGGCAGCCCCAGCATTTT.

J is TRBJ1-1 and V is TRBV6-5; D remains unclear. CDR1 is MNHEY, CDR2 SVGAGI, per germline. With 0 bases removed from V and 3 bases from J, the gap between germline ends came to 14 bases. This CDR3 is 16 amino acids long. CDR3 DNA: TGTGCCAGCAGTTACTCGACGGTCAGACTTGACACTGAAGCTTTCTTT. This gives the protein CASSYSTVRLDTEAFF.

The chain couples TRBV2 to TRBJ2-3, with TRBD2 identical over 9 bases. CDR1 SNHLY and CDR2 FYNNEI come from the germline V gene. The CDR3 is 13 residues long. V was clipped by 7 bases and J by 6 bases; unmatched bases: 5. DNA for the CDR3: TGTGCCAGCATAGGGACTAGCTACGATACGCAGTATTTT. Translated, it gives CASIGTSYDTQYF.

The gene calls are TRBV7-9 and TRBJ2-7, with TRBD1 as a possible D gene (5 bases). Germline values: CDR1 SEHNR, CDR2 FQNEAQ (reference sequence). Deletions cut 1 base from V and 4 bases from J, with 11 bases between. The CDR3 totals 14 residues. The DNA for the CDR3 is TGTGCCAGCAGCTTAGTTCAGGGTAGTTACGAGCAGTACTTC. This sequence encodes CASSLVQGSYEQYF.

This clone was observed a few times. The genes are TRBV15 and TRBJ2-1; TRBD2 matches at 10 bases. V lost 6 bases, J lost 7 bases, and 18 bases stayed unmatched. CDR1 and CDR2 from the germline V gene are LNHNV and YYDKDF (reference sequence). The CDR3 spans 18 residues. For the CDR3, the DNA is TGTGCCACCAGTACAAGTCTAGCGGGAGTAGGGAAGCGTAATGAGCAGTTCTTC. This sequence encodes CATSTSLAGVGKRNEQFF.

J is TRBJ1-2 and V is TRBV29-1; D may be TRBD1 (5 bases). Germline V gives CDR1 SQVTM, CDR2 ANQGSEA. The CDR3 loop spans 12 amino acids. V dropped 3 bases and J dropped 7 bases, with 12 bases sitting between them. The CDR3 here is CSVEGRPSGYTF. For the CDR3, the DNA is TGCAGCGTTGAGGGGCGGCCGAGTGGCTACACCTTC. Full variable domain (rest looked up from reference TRBV29-1 and TRBJ1-2): SAVISQKPSRDICQRGTSLTIQCQVDSQVTMMFWYRQQPGQSLTLIATANQGSEATYESGFVIDKFPISRPNLTFSTLTVSNMSPEDSSIYLCSVEGRPSGYTFGSGTRLTVV.

J is TRBJ2-3 and V is TRBV7-9; 8 bases agree with TRBD1. There are 18 residues in the CDR3. With 4 bases clipped from V and 6 bases from J, the junction kept 18 bases outside the gene matches. Germline V lookup: CDR1 SEHNR, CDR2 FQNEAQ (reference sequence). CDR3 nucleotides: TGTGCCAGCAGCTCCGGACAGGGATCCTCCTGGCTATCGGATACGCAGTATTTT. Its translation is CASSSGQGSSWLSDTQYF. Filled out from reference TRBV7-9 and TRBJ2-3, the complete variable domain reads DTGVSQNPRHKITKRGQNVTFRCDPISEHNRLYWYRQTLGQGPEFLTYFQNEAQLEKSRLLSDRFSAERPKGSFSTLEIQRTEQGDSAMYLCASSSGQGSSWLSDTQYFGPGTRLTVL.

The chain uses TRBV11-2 and TRBJ2-1, with D tentatively TRBD2 (5 bases). Trimming pared 1 base from V and 0 bases from J, leaving 10 bases between. The CDR3 totals 16 residues. CDR1 and CDR2 (germline): SGHAT, FQNNGV. The CDR3 sequence is CASSLVAGFSYNEQFF. DNA for the CDR3: TGTGCCAGCAGCTTAGTGGCGGGTTTCTCCTACAATGAGCAGTTCTTC.

This clone was detected only once. The genes are TRBV4-1 and TRBJ1-2, with D possibly matching TRBD1 (6 bases). CDR1 and CDR2 (germline): MGHRA, YSYEKL. Trimming cost V 0 bases and J 7 bases, with 15 bases left between them. The CDR3 length is 15 residues. In DNA, the CDR3 is TGCGCCAGCAGCCAAGACTTGGGGGCTTTGGTTGGCTACACCTTC. Translated: CASSQDLGALVGYTF.

The CDR3 DNA reads as TGTGCCAGCAGTAGGAGGGAAGCGGACGAGCAGTACTTC. This sequence encodes CASSRREADEQYF. This chain connects TRBV6-1 to TRBJ2-7; tentatively, D is TRBD2 (6 bases). Germline-derived CDR1 and CDR2 are MNHNS and SASEGT. V was pared by 5 bases and J by 5 bases, with 13 bases between. The CDR3 totals 13 residues.

The CDR3 reads CASSLTYPGGPKQETQYF. The CDR3, as DNA: TGCGCCAGCAGCTTGACCTACCCCGGCGGGCCCAAGCAAGAGACCCAGTACTTC. This chain links TRBV5-1 with TRBJ2-5; tentatively, D is TRBD2 (5 bases). V gave up 1 base and J gave up 2 bases, with 21 bases separating them. Germline V gives CDR1 SGHRS, CDR2 YFSETQ. This CDR3 comprises 18 residues.

The chain is built from TRBV11-3 and TRBJ2-2, with 9 bases matching TRBD2. The CDR3 is 13 amino acids. The junction had 0 bases not matched to a gene; V was cut back by 6 bases and J by 4 bases. Germline CDR1 and CDR2: SGHNT and YENEEA. The CDR3 sequence is CASRRGGTGELFF. CDR3 bases: TGTGCCAGCAGGCGGGGGGGCACCGGGGAGCTGTTTTTT. Drawing the rest from reference TRBV11-3 and TRBJ2-2, the complete variable domain is EAGVVQSPRYKIIEKKQPVAFWCNPISGHNTLYWYLQNLGQGPELLIRYENEEAVDDSQLPKDRFSAERLKGVDSTLKIQPAELGDSAVYLCASRRGGTGELFFGEGSRLTVL.

The rearrangement uses TRBV15 and TRBJ2-2; D call uncertain. In germline, CDR1 is LNHNV, CDR2 YYDKDF (reference sequence). CDR3 length equals 15 residues. V lost 0 bases and J 4 bases, leaving 9 bases between the germline ends. DNA for the CDR3: TGTGCCACCAGCAGAGATCAAATCCTCACCGGGGAGCTGTTTTTT. It specifies CATSRDQILTGELFF. Full variable domain (outside the CDR3, taken from reference TRBV15 and TRBJ2-2): DAMVIQNPRYQVTQFGKPVTLSCSQTLNHNVMYWYQQKSSQAPKLLFHYYDKDFNNEADTPDNFQSRRPNTSFCFLDIRSPGLGDTAMYLCATSRDQILTGELFFGEGSRLTVL.

This chain uses TRBV4-1 with TRBJ2-3; possibly TRBD2 for D (6 bases). The V gene lost 2 bases and the J gene lost 7 bases, with 22 bases spanning the gap. The CDR3 runs 17 residues. Germline assignment: CDR1 MGHRA and CDR2 YSYEKL. The CDR3 DNA is TGCGCCAGCAGCCAATCGGACCGGGACTCGCGGTCGAATACGCAGTATTTT. It specifies CASSQSDRDSRSNTQYF.

This clone was detected once. The chain links TRBV9 to TRBJ1-6, with TRBD1 matching 9 bases. The CDR3 runs to 15 residues. From germline, CDR1 is SGDLS and CDR2 YYNGEE. The V segment lost 3 bases and the J segment 6 bases; nucleotides outside the gene matches: 4. CDR3 nucleotides: TGTGCCAGCAGCGCTGACAGGGGGGTTAATTCACCCCTCCACTTT. It codes for CASSADRGVNSPLHF.

V usage is TRBV9 and J usage is TRBJ2-5; perhaps D is TRBD1 or TRBD2 (5 bases each). The CDR3 spans 14 residues. Deletions cut 2 bases from V and 0 bases from J, with 8 bases between. Looked up from germline, CDR1 is SGDLS and CDR2 is YYNGEE. The CDR3 nucleotides read TGTGCCAGCAGCGTCGGGACCAACCAAGAGACCCAGTACTTC. It encodes CASSVGTNQETQYF. The variable domain in full, completed from reference TRBV9 and TRBJ2-5, reads DSGVTQTPKHLITATGQRVTLRCSPRSGDLSVYWYQQSLDQGLQFLIQYYNGEERAKGNILERFSAQQFPDLHSELNLSSLELGDSALYFCASSVGTNQETQYFGPGTRLLVL.

This clone was seen a single time. This sequence joins TRBV28 and TRBJ1-3, with D maybe TRBD1 (6 bases). CDR1 and CDR2 from the germline V gene are MDHEN and SYDVKM. V shed 9 bases and J shed 0 bases, with 18 bases lying between them. CDR3 length: 16 amino acids. CDR3 in amino acids: CASRRDPDSSGNTIYF. In nucleotides, the CDR3 is TGTGCCAGTCGCAGGGATCCGGACAGCTCTGGAAACACCATATATTTT.

The chain uses TRBV10-3 and TRBJ1-4; 7 nucleotides match TRBD1. The CDR3 has 15 amino acids. Germline V gene lookup returns CDR1 ENHRY and CDR2 SYGVKD. The V segment lost 3 bases and the J segment 8 bases; nucleotides outside the gene matches: 9. This CDR3 reads CAISEYRGTEEKLFF. The CDR3 DNA is TGTGCCATCAGTGAATACAGGGGTACAGAAGAAAAACTGTTTTTT.

The chain has TRBV28 and TRBJ1-1; the D is unclear. This CDR3 is 17 amino acids long. CDR1 MDHEN and CDR2 SYDVKM come from the germline V gene. The V and J ends lost 5 bases and 1 base respectively, with 20 bases between them. The CDR3 region is CASSIPYEIRANTEAFF. DNA of the CDR3: TGTGCCAGCAGTATTCCTTATGAGATCCGGGCGAACACTGAAGCTTTCTTT.

The V call is TRBV28, the J call TRBJ2-7, with D unclear. V was clipped by 6 bases and J by 2 bases, with 2 bases between them. The CDR3 is made up of 10 amino acids. CDR1 is MDHEN and CDR2 is SYDVKM in the germline V gene. The CDR3 protein is CASSTYEQYF. The CDR3 DNA sequence: TGTGCCAGCAGCACCTACGAGCAGTACTTC.

This clone was detected only a few times. The V gene is TRBV6-1, the J gene TRBJ1-3; no clear D. Germline CDR1 MNHNS, CDR2 SASEGT. V lost 3 bases and J 2 bases, leaving 8 bases between the germline ends. The CDR3 spans 14 residues. Written as DNA, the CDR3 is TGTGCCAGCAGTGAGCACGGTACTGGAAACACCATATATTTT. It yields the protein CASSEHGTGNTIYF.

The rearrangement links TRBV27 to TRBJ1-1; 8 nucleotides agree with TRBD1. CDR3 size: 13 residues. The V gene end was trimmed by 8 bases and the J gene end by 0 bases; junction bases not matched to a gene: 2. Germline-derived CDR1 and CDR2 are MNHEY and SMNVEV (reference sequence). As DNA, the CDR3 is TGTGCCAGCGGGACAGGCATGAACACTGAAGCTTTCTTT. It is translated as CASGTGMNTEAFF.

The chain employs TRBV19 and TRBJ2-3; TRBD1 matches 8 bases. Germline-derived CDR1 and CDR2 are LNHDA and SQIVND (reference sequence). This CDR3 is 15 amino acids long. Unmatched junction bases numbered 4, after V lost 5 bases and J lost 0 bases. The CDR3 is CASSDRGRSTDTQYF. The DNA for the CDR3 is TGTGCCAGTAGTGACAGGGGTCGAAGCACAGATACGCAGTATTTT.

CDR3 residues: CASSAQGAGGNTIYF. Written as DNA, the CDR3 is TGTGCCAGCAGCGCTCAGGGGGCAGGTGGAAACACCATATATTTT. V is TRBV9 and J is TRBJ1-3, with TRBD1 identical over 8 bases. Germline V gives CDR1 SGDLS, CDR2 YYNGEE. The CDR3 runs to 15 residues. J lost 3 bases, V lost 3 bases, and 5 bases had no gene match.

The CDR3 reads CARTQIDDLNYGYTF. For the CDR3, the DNA is TGTGCCAGAACACAAATAGATGACCTGAACTATGGCTACACCTTC. The chain has TRBV2 and TRBJ1-2; no firm D call. This CDR3 is built from 15 residues. The V gene lost 9 bases and the J gene lost 2 bases, with 19 bases spanning the gap. Germline values: CDR1 SNHLY, CDR2 FYNNEI.